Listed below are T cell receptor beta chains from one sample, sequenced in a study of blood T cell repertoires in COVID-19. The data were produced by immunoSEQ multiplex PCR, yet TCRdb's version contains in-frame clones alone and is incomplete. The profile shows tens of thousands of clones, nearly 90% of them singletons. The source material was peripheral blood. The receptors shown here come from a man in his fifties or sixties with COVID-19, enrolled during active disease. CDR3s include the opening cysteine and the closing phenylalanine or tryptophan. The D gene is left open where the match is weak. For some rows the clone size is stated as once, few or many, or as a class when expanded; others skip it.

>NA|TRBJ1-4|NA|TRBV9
CASSVAATNEKLFF
TGTGCCAGCAGCGTAGCTGCAACTAATGAAAAACTGTTTTTT
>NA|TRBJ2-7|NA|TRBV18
CASSPQEGPKSKQYF
TGTGCCAGCTCACCACAGGAGGGCCCCAAAAGCAAGCAGTACTTC
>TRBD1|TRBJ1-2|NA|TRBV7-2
CASTPQGAGINYGYTF
TGTGCCAGCACCCCTCAGGGGGCTGGCATTAACTATGGCTACACCTTC
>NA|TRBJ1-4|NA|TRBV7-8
CASSRGATGDEKLFF
TGTGCCAGCAGCCGAGGAGCGACCGGGGATGAAAAACTGTTTTTT
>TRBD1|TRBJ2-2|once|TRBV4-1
CASSHRDRKTGELFF
TGCGCCAGCAGCCATCGGGACAGAAAAACCGGGGAGCTGTTTTTT
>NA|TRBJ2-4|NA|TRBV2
CASSEQGTKNIQYF
TGTGCCAGCAGTGAACAGGGGACCAAAAACATTCAGTACTTC
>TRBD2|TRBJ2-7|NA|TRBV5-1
CASSPDGRPSYEQYF
TGCGCCAGCAGCCCTGACGGGAGGCCCTCCTACGAGCAGTACTTC
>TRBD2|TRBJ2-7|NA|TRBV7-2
CASSLAGLAGTGLTGSYEQYF
TGTGCCAGCAGCTTAGCTGGACTAGCGGGGACCGGACTAACGGGCTCCTACGAGCAGTACTTC
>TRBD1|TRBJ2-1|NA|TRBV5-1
CASSLGTVNDNEQFF
TGCGCCAGCAGCCTCGGGACAGTAAATGACAATGAGCAGTTCTTC
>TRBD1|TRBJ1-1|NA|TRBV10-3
CAITKDRDNTEAFF
TGTGCCATCACCAAGGACAGGGACAACACTGAAGCTTTCTTT
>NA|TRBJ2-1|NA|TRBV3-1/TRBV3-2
CASSQRGSPIF
TGTGCCAGCAGCCAAAGGGGTAGCCCCATCTTC
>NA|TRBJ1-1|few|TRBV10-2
CASRRGNTEAFF
TGCGCCAGCCGCAGGGGGAACACTGAAGCTTTCTTT
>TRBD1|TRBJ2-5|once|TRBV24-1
CATSDPGQKETQYF
TGTGCCACCAGTGACCCGGGACAGAAAGAGACCCAGTACTTC
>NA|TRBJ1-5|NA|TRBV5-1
CASSEGGFQPQHF
TGCGCCAGCAGCGAAGGAGGGTTTCAGCCCCAGCATTTT
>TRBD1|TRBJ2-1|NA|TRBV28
CASSLGRGQPLSYNEQFF
TGTGCCAGCAGTTTAGGCCGGGGACAGCCCCTTTCCTACAATGAGCAGTTCTTC
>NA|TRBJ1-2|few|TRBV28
CASTGSGGVTYGYTF
TGTGCCAGCACGGGTAGCGGGGGTGTGACCTATGGCTACACCTTC
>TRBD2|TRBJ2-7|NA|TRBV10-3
CAISEPSGSGYEQYF
TGTGCCATCAGTGAACCTAGCGGGAGTGGGTACGAGCAGTACTTC
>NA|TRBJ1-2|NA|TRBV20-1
CSASDAPAYTF
TGCAGTGCTAGTGACGCACCCGCGTACACCTTC
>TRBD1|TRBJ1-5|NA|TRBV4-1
CASSQEGDSFRPQHF
TGCGCCAGCAGCCAAGAGGGGGACAGCTTTCGGCCCCAGCATTTT
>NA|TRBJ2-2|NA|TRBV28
CASRIDTAHTGELFF
TGTGCCAGCAGGATTGACACTGCGCACACCGGGGAGCTGTTTTTT
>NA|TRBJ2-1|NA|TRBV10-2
CASSEIGERKNNEQFF
TGCGCCAGCAGTGAAATCGGCGAGCGGAAAAACAATGAGCAGTTCTTC
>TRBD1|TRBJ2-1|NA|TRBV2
CASSLTTPGQGNFEQFF
TGTGCCAGCAGTCTTACTACTCCTGGACAGGGGAACTTTGAGCAGTTCTTC
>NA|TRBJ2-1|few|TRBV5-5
CASSLRDISSYNEQFF
TGTGCCAGCAGCCTTCGGGACATCAGCTCCTACAATGAGCAGTTCTTC
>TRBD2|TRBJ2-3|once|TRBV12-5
CAGGTSGFGDTQYF
TGTGCGGGGGGGACTAGCGGTTTCGGAGATACGCAGTATTTT
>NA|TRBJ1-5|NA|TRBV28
CASSLGLRQGGSKSNQPQHF
TGTGCCAGCAGTTTAGGACTTCGGCAGGGAGGGTCGAAAAGCAATCAGCCCCAGCATTTT